Here is one TCR beta chain with its context. This entry is derived from a study of somatic mutations in cytotoxic T cells in rheumatoid arthritis. After removal of 4 bases from V and 5 bases from J, the junction contained 8 bases not matched to a gene. The CDR3 runs to 15 residues. Germline CDR1 is SGHTA and CDR2 is FQGNSA. The repertoire was sequenced with immunoSEQ multiplex PCR; TCRdb's copy has only in-frame clones and lacks some. This table has about 20,000 clones, approximately 86% appearing once. The chain combines TRBV7-2 with TRBJ2-1, with TRBD1 matching over 7 bases. The sequence was collected from a woman in her 50s in good health. Material for sequencing was CD8+ T cells sorted from blood. CDR3 DNA: TGTGCCAGCAGCTACAGACAGGGTGCCAACAATGAGCAGTTCTTC. Protein sequence: CASSYRQGANNEQFF.